The 10 T cell receptor beta chains presented below share a single source sample, sequenced in a study of control samples from healthy donors and cancer patients (dated by TCRdb to 2020 to 2022). Library preparation was by the immunoSEQ multiplex PCR assay. As stored in TCRdb, this immuneACCESS dataset retains in-frame rearrangements with V and J assigned. A fraction of the clones does not appear; measured against another copy, unresolved V genes explain less than half of the discrepancy, and the remainder lacks a known reason. This sample comprises roughly 120,000 clones, roughly 88% of them detected only once. The top ten clones comprise around 3.5% of the sample. The material sequenced was PBMCs. Source of these receptors: a woman aged 55-70 years with lung cancer.

V is TRBV27 and J is TRBJ2-7, with D uncertain. CDR1 and CDR2 from the germline V gene are MNHEY and SMNVEV (reference sequence). This CDR3 spans 13 amino acids. Trimming removed 0 bases from V and 2 bases from J, with 5 bases in between. Here the CDR3 DNA reads TGTGCCAGCAGTTTATCAAACCCCTACGAGCAGTACTTC. Its translation: CASSLSNPYEQYF.

The V gene is TRBV7-2, the J gene TRBJ2-1, with D tentatively TRBD2 (6 bases). The CDR3 runs to 15 residues. Germline-derived CDR1 and CDR2 are SGHTA and FQGNSA. V was pared by 2 bases and J by 6 bases, with 14 bases between. For the CDR3, the DNA is TGTGCCAGCAGCTTAAGGCGGGAACGGGTCAATGAGCAGTTCTTC. Translation gives CASSLRRERVNEQFF. The full variable domain, with the rest looked up from reference TRBV7-2 and TRBJ2-1, is GAGVSQSPSNKVTEKGKDVELRCDPISGHTALYWYRQSLGQGLEFLIYFQGNSAPDKSGLPSDRFSAERTGGSVSTLTIQRTQQEDSAVYLCASSLRRERVNEQFFGPGTRLTVL.

The rearrangement joins TRBV19 to TRBJ1-1; no reliable D call. This CDR3 has 12 amino acids. The germline V gene has CDR1 LNHDA and CDR2 SQIVND (reference sequence). V shed 7 bases and J shed 1 base, with 7 bases lying between them. CDR3 sequence (DNA): TGTGCCAGTAAGACGCCGAACACTGAAGCTTTCTTT. It encodes CASKTPNTEAFF.

The gene calls are TRBV9 and TRBJ2-6, with D maybe TRBD1 (5 bases). Per the germline V gene, CDR1 is SGDLS and CDR2 is YYNGEE. The V and J ends lost 4 bases and 4 bases respectively, with 9 bases between them. CDR3 length equals 14 residues. The CDR3 coding sequence is TGTGCCAGCAGCTTCCAGGGAGGGGCCAACGTCCTGACTTTC. This codes for CASSFQGGANVLTF.

The chain carries TRBV7-2 and TRBJ2-3; 9 bases map to TRBD2. Germline V gene data show CDR1 as SGHTA and CDR2 as FQGNSA. The trim removed 1 base at V and 5 bases at J, leaving 7 bases unmatched. The CDR3 runs 16 residues. In DNA form, the CDR3 reads TGTGCCAGCAGCTTAGTAGCGGGGGCGCCAGGAGATACGCAGTATTTT. Translating gives CASSLVAGAPGDTQYF. Looking up the rest from reference TRBV7-2 and TRBJ2-3 gives the full variable domain: GAGVSQSPSNKVTEKGKDVELRCDPISGHTALYWYRQSLGQGLEFLIYFQGNSAPDKSGLPSDRFSAERTGGSVSTLTIQRTQQEDSAVYLCASSLVAGAPGDTQYFGPGTRLTVL.

V is TRBV3-1 (or the pseudogene TRBV3-2) and J is TRBJ1-3, with no clear D. Germline CDR1 LGHDT, CDR2 YNNKEL (reference sequence). Trimming took 0 bases from V and 0 from J, leaving 9 bases between them. This CDR3 spans 16 amino acids. The CDR3 region has the DNA TGTGCCAGCAGCCAAGACGCATCTAGCTCTGGAAACACCATATATTTT. The encoded protein is CASSQDASSSGNTIYF.

The rearrangement links TRBV15 to TRBJ2-1; 10 bases line up with TRBD2. In germline, CDR1 is LNHNV, CDR2 YYDKDF (reference sequence). This CDR3 has 13 residues. V was pared by 6 bases and J by 8 bases, with 4 bases of the junction left unmatched. CDR3 loop: CATRPSGRHEQFF. The CDR3 nucleotides read TGTGCCACCAGGCCTAGCGGGAGACATGAGCAGTTCTTC.

The V gene is TRBV18, the J gene TRBJ2-7; possible D gene TRBD1, 5 bases. The germline V gene encodes CDR1 KGHSH and CDR2 LQKENI. Trimming left V 5 bases short and J 2 bases short, with 13 bases between. This CDR3 contains 14 residues. Here the CDR3 reads CASSRQKPTYEQYF. CDR3 sequence (DNA): TGTGCCAGCTCAAGACAGAAACCCACCTACGAGCAGTACTTC. Using reference TRBV18 and TRBJ2-7 for the parts outside the CDR3, the full variable domain is NAGVMQNPRHLVRRRGQEARLRCSPMKGHSHVYWYRQLPEEGLKFMVYLQKENIIDESGMPKERFSAEFPKEGPSILRIQQVVRGDSAAYFCASSRQKPTYEQYFGPGTRLTVT.

The chain has TRBV2 and TRBJ2-3; D is uncertain. The CDR3 covers 12 residues. Germline V gives CDR1 SNHLY, CDR2 FYNNEI. V dropped 2 bases and J dropped 4 bases, with 4 bases sitting between them. CDR3 in amino acids: CASSELADTQYF. For the CDR3, the DNA is TGTGCCAGCAGTGAACTTGCAGATACGCAGTATTTT.

This clone was seen just once. The chain employs TRBV30 and TRBJ1-4; possible D gene TRBD1, 5 bases. Germline V CDR1 and CDR2: GTSNPN, SVGIG (reference sequence). The CDR3 length is 13 residues. V was clipped by 3 bases and J by 8 bases, with 13 bases between them. The CDR3 coding sequence is TGTGCCTGGAGGGGGCTGGGTCTAGAAAAACTGTTTTTT. This gives the protein CAWRGLGLEKLFF.